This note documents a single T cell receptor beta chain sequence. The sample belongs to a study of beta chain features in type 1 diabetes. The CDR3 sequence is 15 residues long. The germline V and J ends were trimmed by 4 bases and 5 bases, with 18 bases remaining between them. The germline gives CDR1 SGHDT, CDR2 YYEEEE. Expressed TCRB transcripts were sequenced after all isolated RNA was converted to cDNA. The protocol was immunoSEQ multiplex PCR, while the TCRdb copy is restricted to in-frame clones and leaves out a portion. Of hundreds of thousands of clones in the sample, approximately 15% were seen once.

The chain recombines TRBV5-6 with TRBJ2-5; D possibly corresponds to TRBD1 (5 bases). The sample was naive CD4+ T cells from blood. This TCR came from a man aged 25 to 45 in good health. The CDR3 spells CASSLSGALGETQYF. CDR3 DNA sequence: TGTGCCAGCAGCCTGTCTGGGGCGCTTGGGGAGACCCAGTACTTC.